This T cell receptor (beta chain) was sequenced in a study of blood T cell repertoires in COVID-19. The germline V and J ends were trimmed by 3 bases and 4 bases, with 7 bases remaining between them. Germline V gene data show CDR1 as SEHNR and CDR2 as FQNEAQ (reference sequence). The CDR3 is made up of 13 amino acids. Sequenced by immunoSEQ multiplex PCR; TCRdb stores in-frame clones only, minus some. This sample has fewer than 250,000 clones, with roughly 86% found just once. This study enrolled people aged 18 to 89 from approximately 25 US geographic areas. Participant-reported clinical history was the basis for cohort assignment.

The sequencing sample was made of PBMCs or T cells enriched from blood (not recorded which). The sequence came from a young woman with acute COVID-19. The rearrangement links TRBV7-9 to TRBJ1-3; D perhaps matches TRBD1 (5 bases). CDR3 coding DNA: TGTGCCAGCAGCTTCAGGACAGGAAACACCATATATTTT. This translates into CASSFRTGNTIYF.